This T cell receptor (beta chain) was captured in a study of CD8 T cells in acute hepatitis C reinfection. Broader study findings: Differing sequencing approaches may have limited exact matches to other epitopes.

Time point of the sample: naive CD8 control sorted from an acute-time-point sample. This clone was detected once. Antigen unknown. Produced via immunoSEQ multiplex PCR; TCRdb's table is partial and in-frame only. Of 30,000 to 40,000 clones listed, roughly 89% are singletons. This TCR derives from a man in his thirties or forties with chronic hepatitis C. The sequencing sample was made of naive CD8+ T cells from PBMCs.

The CDR3 DNA reads TGTGCCAGCAGCTTGGCACTGACAGAAAACACTGAAGCTTTCTTT. Its translation: CASSLALTENTEAFF. The rearrangement links TRBV5-6 to TRBJ1-1; a weak D match, TRBD1 (5 bases). The germline CDR1 and CDR2 sequences are SGHDT and YYEEEE. The CDR3 extends over 15 amino acids. V lost 0 bases and J lost 2, with 11 bases in between.